Given below is one T cell receptor (beta chain) in context. A junction boundary mismatches the germline segment, possibly from a read error. This sample is drawn from a study of blood T cell repertoires in COVID-19. Across the whole study: Sources were T cells, B-cell-depleted T cells, or PBMCs; the material itself was cDNA or gDNA.

CDR1 is MNHEY, CDR2 SVGAGI, per germline. The CDR3 sequence is 16 residues long. In the authors' methods: By means of reference gene primer amplification, nucleated cell counts were estimated. Assay used: immunoSEQ multiplex PCR; TCRdb lists only in-frame clones, some missing. The V and J calls and clone size are taken from that table; D and trimming were inferred from the DNA. Among under 450,000 clones, around 87% were seen once, and the ten largest hold roughly 1.4%. Sequenced sample: PBMCs or T cells enriched from blood (not recorded which). The receptor's source is a man aged 25 to 40 who had recovered from COVID-19. The rearrangement links TRBV6-5 to TRBJ2-1, with D perhaps TRBD1 (6 bases). The CDR3 is CASSYEGGPSHNEQFF. For the CDR3, the DNA is TGTGCCAGCAGTTACGAAGGGGGTCCCTCCCACAATGAGCAGTTCTTC.